This T cell receptor (beta chain) was sequenced in a study of cytomegalovirus exposure and HLA in healthy donors. Points from the study as a whole: Researchers counted roughly 150 TCR beta chains as cytomegalovirus-associated.

V gave up 2 bases and J gave up 2 bases, with 11 bases separating them. This CDR3 contains 15 residues. The germline CDR1 and CDR2 sequences are SGHNT and YYREEE (reference sequence). A remark on this clone: Antigen: not known.

This PCR relied on a set of 60 Vbeta primers and 13 Jbeta primers. This table comes from immunoSEQ multiplex PCR, and its TCRdb copy is limited to in-frame clones, with some not included. The sample has 140,000 to 150,000 clones, approximately 80% seen once. The source material was PBMCs. This TCR was recovered from a middle-aged woman in good health and CMV-seronegative. This chain uses TRBV5-4 with TRBJ2-4; possible D gene TRBD2, 5 bases. The CDR3 reads CASSLEGQTKNIQYF. In DNA form, the CDR3 reads TGTGCCAGCAGCTTAGAGGGCCAAACCAAAAACATTCAGTACTTC.